The 2 T cell receptor beta chains below were found in one sample sequenced in a study of cytomegalovirus exposure and HLA in healthy donors. PCR used 60 Vbeta primers and 13 Jbeta primers. Profiled with immunoSEQ multiplex PCR; TCRdb holds only in-frame clones, not every one. The table lists 200,000 to 300,000 clones, roughly 82% of them singletons. The sample comprised PBMCs. Source of these receptors: a woman between 35 and 50 years old in good health and CMV-seropositive.

This clone has a single count. The chain couples TRBV2 to TRBJ1-1; D may be TRBD1 (5 bases). Trimming cost V 1 base and J 6 bases, with 12 bases left between them. This CDR3 is built from 14 residues. Germline assignment: CDR1 SNHLY and CDR2 FYNNEI. CDR3: CASSEVSGMPEAFF. The CDR3 bases are TGTGCCAGCAGTGAAGTATCAGGGATGCCTGAAGCTTTCTTT.

The rearrangement joins TRBV19 to TRBJ1-1; D is perhaps TRBD1 (6 bases). Trimming cost V 1 base and J 4 bases, with 13 bases left between them. Germline V CDR1 and CDR2: LNHDA, SQIVND (reference sequence). The CDR3 consists of 15 residues. CDR3 sequence (DNA): TGTGCCAGTAGTATAGGTTCCCGACAGGTCACTGAAGCTTTCTTT. As protein: CASSIGSRQVTEAFF.